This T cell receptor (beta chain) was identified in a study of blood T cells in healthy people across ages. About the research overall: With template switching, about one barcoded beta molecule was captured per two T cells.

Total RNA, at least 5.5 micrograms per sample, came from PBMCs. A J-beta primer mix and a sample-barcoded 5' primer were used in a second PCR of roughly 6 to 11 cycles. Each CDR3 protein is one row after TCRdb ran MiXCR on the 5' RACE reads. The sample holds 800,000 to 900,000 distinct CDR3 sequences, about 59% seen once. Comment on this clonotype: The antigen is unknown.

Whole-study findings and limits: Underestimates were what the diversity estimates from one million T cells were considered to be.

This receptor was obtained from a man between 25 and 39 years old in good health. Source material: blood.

The CDR3 reads CASSRKGVTYNEQYF. As DNA, the CDR3 is TGTGCCAGCAGCCGTAAGGGGGTAACCTACAATGAGCAGTACTTC. This chain links TRBV7-2 with TRBJ2-1; D perhaps matches TRBD1 (6 bases). The J call may not be correct, given that the DNA end is closer to TRBJ2-7. CDR1 and CDR2 (germline): SGHTA, FQGNSA. There are 15 residues in the CDR3.